This TCR beta chain comes out of a study of regulatory T cells in long-lasting Graves disease. As for time point: newly diagnosed GD, antithyroid drugs for less than 3 months. PBMC-derived RNA was used for the TCR library. Library construction for TCR beta used iRepertoire HTBI primers and Arm-PCR of CDR3 regions. Each CDR3 protein gets one entry after TCRdb re-called the multiplex PCR reads with MiXCR. This repertoire shows about 450,000 distinct CDR3 sequences, about 15% found once; its top ten account for around a tenth. V dropped 4 bases and J dropped 5; count of bases not matched to a gene: 3. Germline lookup yields CDR1 KGHSH and CDR2 LQKENI. The CDR3 runs to 13 residues. This clonotype was observed many times. The same sample was also used in a study of T cells in Graves' hyperthyroidism and ophthalmopathy.

V usage is TRBV18 and J usage is TRBJ2-3, with 7 nucleotides matching TRBD1. Specimen: peripheral blood mononuclear cells (PBMCs), collected at new diagnosis, from a patient treated with antithyroid drugs. The receptor was derived from a woman aged 25 to 39 with Graves disease. The CDR3 region has the DNA TGTGCCAGCTCACGCAGGGGGATAGATACGCAGTATTTT. Amino acid sequence: CASSRRGIDTQYF.